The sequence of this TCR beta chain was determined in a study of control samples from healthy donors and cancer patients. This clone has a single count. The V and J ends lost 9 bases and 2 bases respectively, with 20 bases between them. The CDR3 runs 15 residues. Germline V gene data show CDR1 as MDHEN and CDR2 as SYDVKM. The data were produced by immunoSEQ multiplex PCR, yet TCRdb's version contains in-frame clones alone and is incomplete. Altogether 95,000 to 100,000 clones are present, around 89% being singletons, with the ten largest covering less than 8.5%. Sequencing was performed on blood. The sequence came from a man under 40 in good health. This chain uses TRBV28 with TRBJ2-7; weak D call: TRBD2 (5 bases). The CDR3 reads CASFGKREATYEQYF. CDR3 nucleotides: TGTGCCAGTTTCGGGAAAAGAGAAGCCACCTACGAGCAGTACTTC. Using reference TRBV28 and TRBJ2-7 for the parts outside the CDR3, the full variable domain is DVKVTQSSRYLVKRTGEKVFLECVQDMDHENMFWYRQDPGLGLRLIYFSYDVKMKEKGDIPEGYSVSREKKERFSLILESASTNQTSMYLCASFGKREATYEQYFGPGTRLTVT.